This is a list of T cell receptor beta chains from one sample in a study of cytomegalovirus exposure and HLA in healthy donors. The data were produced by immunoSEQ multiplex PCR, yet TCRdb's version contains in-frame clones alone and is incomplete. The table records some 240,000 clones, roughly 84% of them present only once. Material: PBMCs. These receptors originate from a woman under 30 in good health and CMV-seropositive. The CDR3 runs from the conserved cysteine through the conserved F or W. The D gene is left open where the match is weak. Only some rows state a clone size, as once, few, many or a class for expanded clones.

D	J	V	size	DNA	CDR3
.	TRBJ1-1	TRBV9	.	TGTGCCAGCAGCGTAGCCCTCCACGGGGGAGGGACTGAAGCTTTCTTT	CASSVALHGGGTEAFF
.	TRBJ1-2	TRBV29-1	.	TGCAGCGTAGCGGGGGCAGGGCCATATGGCTACACCTTC	CSVAGAGPYGYTF
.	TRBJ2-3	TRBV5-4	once	TGTGCCAGCAGTCCGAACGTGGGGGGGGCGGATACGCAGTATTTT	CASSPNVGGADTQYF
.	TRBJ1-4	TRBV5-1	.	TGCGCCAGCAGCTTTTTTTCAGGGACAACTAATGAAAAACTGTTTTTT	CASSFFSGTTNEKLFF
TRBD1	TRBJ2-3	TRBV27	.	TGTGCCAGCAGTTTTGACAGGGGGCAAGATACGCAGTATTTT	CASSFDRGQDTQYF
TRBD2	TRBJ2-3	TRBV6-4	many	TGTGCCAGCAGTGAAGGGGGACTAGCGGGAGCAGATACGCAGTATTTT	CASSEGGLAGADTQYF
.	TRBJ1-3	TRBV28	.	TGTGCCAGCAGTTTAATAGGACACCAGACATTGAGAAACACCATATATTTT	CASSLIGHQTLRNTIYF
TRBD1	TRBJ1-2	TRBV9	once	TGTGCCAGCAGCCCGGGGACAGGGAACTATGGCTACACCTTC	CASSPGTGNYGYTF
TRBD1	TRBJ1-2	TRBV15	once	TGTGCCACCAGCGGAATAGGGACAGGGGGCGGCTACACCTTC	CATSGIGTGGGYTF
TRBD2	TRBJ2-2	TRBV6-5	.	TGTGCCATATCGGGGGGCACCGGGGAGCTGTTTTTT	CAISGGTGELFF
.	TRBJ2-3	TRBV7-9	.	TGTGCCAGCAGCGTTATTGGGGGGGCCGCAGCAGATACGCAGTATTTT	CASSVIGGAAADTQYF
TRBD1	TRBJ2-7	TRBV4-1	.	TGCGCCAGCAGCCAAGAAGGGGACAGGACGCTGTACGAGCAGTACTTC	CASSQEGDRTLYEQYF
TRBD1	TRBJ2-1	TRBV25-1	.	TGTGCCAGCAGTGAAGACGATGGACAGGGAATAGGGAATGAGCAGTTCTTC	CASSEDDGQGIGNEQFF
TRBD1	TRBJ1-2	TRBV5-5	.	TGTGCCAGCAGCCCGGGCCAGGGGGCGTGGGGCTACACCTTC	CASSPGQGAWGYTF
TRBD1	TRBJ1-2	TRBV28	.	TGTGCCAGCAGCCCCAGGGGGCTTGGAGGCTACACCTTC	CASSPRGLGGYTF
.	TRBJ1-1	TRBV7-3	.	TGTGCCAGCAGCTTAACGGCGGGGACTTTGGCGATGGGCACTGAAGCTTTCTTT	CASSLTAGTLAMGTEAFF
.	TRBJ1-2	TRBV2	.	TGTGCCAGCACTTCAGGGGAGGGTTTATTTAACTATGGCTACACCTTC	CASTSGEGLFNYGYTF
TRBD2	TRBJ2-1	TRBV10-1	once	TGCGCCAGCAGTGAACGGACTAGCAGCAATGAGCAGTTCTTC	CASSERTSSNEQFF
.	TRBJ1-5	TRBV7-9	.	TGTGCCAGCAGCTCGCCCGCCCAGGGTGGCAATCAGCCCCAGCATTTT	CASSSPAQGGNQPQHF
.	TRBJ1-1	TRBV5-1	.	TGCGCCAGCGGGGGAGGAGAACGGAACACTGAAGCTTTCTTT	CASGGGERNTEAFF
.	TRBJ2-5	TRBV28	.	TGTGCCAGCAGTCTTAGATGGAGTCGGTTAGGACAGTACGTTCGAGAGACCCAGTACTTC	CASSLRWSRLGQYVRETQYF
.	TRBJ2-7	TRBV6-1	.	TGTGCCAGCAGTGTTCAGCAGGGTTTCTACGAGCAGTACTTC	CASSVQQGFYEQYF
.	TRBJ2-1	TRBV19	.	TGTGCCAGTAGTTTGACAGACGCCTACTACAATGAGCAGTTCTTC	CASSLTDAYYNEQFF